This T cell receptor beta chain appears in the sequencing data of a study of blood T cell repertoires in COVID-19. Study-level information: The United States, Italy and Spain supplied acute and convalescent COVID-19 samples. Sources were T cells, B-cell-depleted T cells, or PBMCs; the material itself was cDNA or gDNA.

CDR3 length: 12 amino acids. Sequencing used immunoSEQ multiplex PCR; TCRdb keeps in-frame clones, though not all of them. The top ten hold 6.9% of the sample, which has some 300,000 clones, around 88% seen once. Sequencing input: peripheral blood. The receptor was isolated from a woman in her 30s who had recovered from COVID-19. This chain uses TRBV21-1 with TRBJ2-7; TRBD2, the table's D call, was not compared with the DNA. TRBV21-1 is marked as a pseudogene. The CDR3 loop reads CASSKGGYEQYF. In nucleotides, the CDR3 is TGTGCCAGCAGCAAGGGAGGATACGAGCAGTACTTC.